Shown below are 14 T cell receptor beta chains from a single sample sequenced in a study of PD-L1 blockade in urothelial cancer. The time point was: pretreatment peripheral blood. Method: immunoSEQ multiplex PCR; TCRdb's copy keeps in-frame clones and lacks some. The data hold tens of thousands of clones, with 70% to 90% observed a single time. Sequencing was performed on PBMCs, taken around atezolizumab (anti-PD-L1) treatment. The origin of the receptors is a man aged 60-69 years with urothelial cancer.

The gene calls are TRBV30 and TRBJ2-5, with TRBD1 as a possible D gene (6 bases). This CDR3 is built from 12 residues. The ends were cut back, 8 bases at V and 5 bases at J, with 15 bases in the middle. CDR1 GTSNPN and CDR2 SVGIG come from the germline V gene (reference sequence). The CDR3 is CAPWGPGETQYF. In DNA form, the CDR3 reads TGTGCCCCGTGGGGGCCGGGGGAGACCCAGTACTTC.

In its sample, this clone was seen a few times. The chain uses TRBV6-5 and TRBJ1-2, with 10 bases that match TRBD1. Per the germline V gene, CDR1 is MNHEY and CDR2 is SVGAGI. V was pared by 5 bases and J by 7 bases, with 4 bases of the junction left unmatched. CDR3 length equals 13 residues. CDR3 coding DNA: TGTGCCAGCAGTCCGGGACAGGGGTCTGGCTACACCTTC. This gives the protein CASSPGQGSGYTF.

V is TRBV19 and J is TRBJ1-1, with 8 positions matching TRBD1. This CDR3 comprises 14 residues. J lost 3 bases, V lost 5 bases, and 5 bases had no gene match. Germline CDR1 is LNHDA and CDR2 is SQIVND (reference sequence). The CDR3 reads CASSEGQGDTEAFF. The CDR3 region has the DNA TGTGCCAGTAGTGAAGGACAGGGAGACACTGAAGCTTTCTTT.

The V call is TRBV28, the J call TRBJ2-3; 7 nucleotides agree with TRBD1. This CDR3 is 15 amino acids long. With V trimmed by 6 bases and J by 0 bases, 6 bases remained unmatched. CDR1 is MDHEN, CDR2 SYDVKM, per germline. DNA for the CDR3: TGTGCCAGCAGAACCGGGACAGCTAGCACAGATACGCAGTATTTT. Translated: CASRTGTASTDTQYF.

The chain joins TRBV7-2 to TRBJ2-2; 7 bases match TRBD1. The CDR3 totals 18 residues. The ends lost 3 bases at V and 2 bases at J; junction bases unmatched: 12. Per the germline V gene, CDR1 is SGHTA and CDR2 is FQGNSA. This CDR3 is CASSFRVLTGQNTGELFF. The DNA for the CDR3 is TGTGCCAGCAGCTTTAGGGTCTTGACAGGGCAAAACACCGGGGAGCTGTTTTTT.

The rearrangement links TRBV5-1 to TRBJ2-1, with 13 bases that match TRBD2. The germline V gene encodes CDR1 SGHRS and CDR2 YFSETQ. With 4 bases clipped from V and 6 bases from J, the junction kept 7 bases outside the gene matches. The CDR3 consists of 16 residues. For the CDR3, the DNA is TGCGCCAGCAGCCCAGCCGGACTAGCGGGGGTCAATGAGCAGTTCTTC. It translates to CASSPAGLAGVNEQFF.

A few counts support this clone. The chain employs TRBV9 and TRBJ2-3; 8 bases fit TRBD2. The V segment lost 0 bases and the J segment 8 bases; nucleotides outside the gene matches: 11. This CDR3 comprises 16 residues. From germline, CDR1 is SGDLS and CDR2 YYNGEE. The CDR3 is CASSVVAAGGEGTQYF. The CDR3 region has the DNA TGTGCCAGCAGCGTAGTTGCTGCGGGGGGCGAAGGTACGCAGTATTTT.

This sequence joins TRBV27 and TRBJ1-5; a possible D gene is TRBD1 (6 bases). The CDR3 is 15 amino acids. Germline lookup yields CDR1 MNHEY and CDR2 SMNVEV (reference sequence). The V end was cut by 3 bases, the J end by 2 bases, with 11 bases between. The CDR3 region is CASSLSGEGNQPQHF. In DNA, the CDR3 is TGTGCCAGCAGTTTGTCAGGGGAAGGCAATCAGCCCCAGCATTTT.

The chain joins TRBV7-3 to TRBJ2-5; TRBD2 matches at 10 bases. The CDR3 totals 15 residues. Germline CDR1 and CDR2: SGHTA and FQGTGA. After removal of 6 bases from V and 5 bases from J, the junction contained 9 bases not matched to a gene. The CDR3 here is CASRVSGGHSETQYF. The CDR3 nucleotides are TGTGCCAGCAGAGTTAGCGGGGGGCATAGTGAGACCCAGTACTTC.

The chain uses TRBV11-3 and TRBJ2-3; 10 bases line up with TRBD1. CDR1 and CDR2 (germline): SGHNT, YENEEA. Trimming took 0 bases from V and 13 from J; bases not matched to a gene: 10. The CDR3 is made up of 15 amino acids. The CDR3 region is CASSLDSGTGAQEYF. Here the CDR3 DNA reads TGTGCCAGCAGCTTAGATTCCGGGACAGGGGCTCAAGAGTATTTT.

This rearrangement joins TRBV30 to TRBJ2-3; D unresolved. Trimming shortened V by 2 bases and J by 0 bases, and 9 bases separated the two germline ends. CDR3 length equals 14 residues. Per the germline V gene, CDR1 is GTSNPN and CDR2 is SVGIG (reference sequence). The CDR3 nucleotides are TGTGCCTGGAGTCTTTCCCTAAGCACAGATACGCAGTATTTT. Amino acid sequence: CAWSLSLSTDTQYF.

As concerns this clone: A read error may account for a junction end that differs from germline. The J gene is TRBJ2-1, the V gene TRBV28, with 9 bases lining up with TRBD1. Germline values: CDR1 MDHEN, CDR2 SYDVKM. The CDR3 length is 15 residues. The CDR3 coding sequence is TGTGCCAGCAGCGGCGCCGGGACAGGGACAATGTATAGGATCTTC. Translation gives CASSGAGTGTMYRIF.

The rearrangement links TRBV7-9 to TRBJ2-3; a weak D match, TRBD2 (7 bases). The CDR3 consists of 15 residues. The V gene lost 3 bases and the J gene lost 4 bases, with 14 bases spanning the gap. Germline CDR1 SEHNR, CDR2 FQNEAQ (reference sequence). CDR3 sequence: CASSFVAGASDTQYF. The CDR3 DNA follows: TGTGCCAGCAGCTTTGTGGCGGGGGCTTCAGATACGCAGTATTTT.

V gene TRBV4-2 combines with J gene TRBJ2-2, with TRBD2 matching over 9 bases. The CDR3 loop spans 17 amino acids. Germline CDR1 is LGHNA and CDR2 is YNFKEQ. The V gene end was trimmed by 4 bases and the J gene end by 0 bases; junction bases not matched to a gene: 6. This chain's CDR3 is CASSRRLAATNTGELFF. The CDR3 DNA follows: TGTGCCAGCAGCCGAAGACTAGCGGCTACGAACACCGGGGAGCTGTTTTTT.